This TCR beta chain comes out of a study of cytomegalovirus exposure and HLA in healthy donors. Study-wide findings and caveats: Cytomegalovirus association was assigned to about 150 TCR beta chains. In vitro testing confirmed a few CMV-associated chains as specific for CMV antigens. Excluded were some V segments that proved indistinguishable, including TRBV6-2 and TRBV6-3.

As concerns this clone: Its matching antigen is unknown.

The trim removed 2 bases at V and 0 bases at J, leaving 1 base unmatched. Per germline, CDR1 MNHEY and CDR2 SMNVEV (reference sequence). This CDR3 has 15 amino acids. A multiplex PCR was run with 60 Vbeta primers and 13 Jbeta primers. Clones were read by immunoSEQ multiplex PCR, and TCRdb kept only the in-frame ones, dropping some. Altogether approximately 100,000 clones are present, roughly a tenth being singletons, with the ten largest covering about 4.7%. The chain has TRBV27 and TRBJ2-1; 7 bases line up with TRBD2. Sequencing input: PBMCs. This clonotype originated in a man aged 45-65 years in good health and CMV-seropositive. CDR3 DNA: TGTGCCAGCAGTTTAGCGGGAGTCTCCTACAATGAGCAGTTCTTC. Translation: CASSLAGVSYNEQFF.